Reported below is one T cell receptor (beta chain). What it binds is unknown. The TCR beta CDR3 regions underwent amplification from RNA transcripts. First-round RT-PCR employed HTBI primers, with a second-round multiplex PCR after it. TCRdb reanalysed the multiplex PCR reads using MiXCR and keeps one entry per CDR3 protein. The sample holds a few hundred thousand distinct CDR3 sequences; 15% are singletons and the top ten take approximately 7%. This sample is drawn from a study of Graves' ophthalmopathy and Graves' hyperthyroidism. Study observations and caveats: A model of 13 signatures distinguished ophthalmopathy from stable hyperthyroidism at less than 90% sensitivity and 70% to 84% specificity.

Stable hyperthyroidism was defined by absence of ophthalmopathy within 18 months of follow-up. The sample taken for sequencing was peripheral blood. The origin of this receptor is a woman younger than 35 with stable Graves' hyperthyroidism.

The CDR3 DNA is TGTGCCAGCAGTGGCCGACAGGGGGTTTATGGCTACACCTTC. This sequence encodes CASSGRQGVYGYTF. The J gene is TRBJ1-2, the V gene TRBV6-1; 9 bases are a match to TRBD1. This CDR3 contains 14 residues. The germline gives CDR1 MNHNS, CDR2 SASEGT. With 4 bases clipped from V and 5 bases from J, the junction kept 5 bases outside the gene matches.